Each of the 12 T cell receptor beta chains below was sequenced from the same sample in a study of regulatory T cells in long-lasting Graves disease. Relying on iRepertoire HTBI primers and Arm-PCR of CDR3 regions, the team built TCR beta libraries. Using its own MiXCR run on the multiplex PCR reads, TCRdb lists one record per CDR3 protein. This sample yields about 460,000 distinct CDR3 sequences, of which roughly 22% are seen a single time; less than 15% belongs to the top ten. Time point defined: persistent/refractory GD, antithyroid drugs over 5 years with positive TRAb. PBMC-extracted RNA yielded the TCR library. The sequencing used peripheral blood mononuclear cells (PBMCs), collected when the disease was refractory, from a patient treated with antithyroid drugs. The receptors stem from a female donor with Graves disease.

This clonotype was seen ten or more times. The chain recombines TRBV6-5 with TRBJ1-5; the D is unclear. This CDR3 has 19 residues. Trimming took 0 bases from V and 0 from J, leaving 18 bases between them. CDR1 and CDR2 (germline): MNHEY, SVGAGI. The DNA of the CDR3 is TGTGCCAGCAGTTACTCGTATTGGCGGGTTCTAAATAGCAATCAGCCCCAGCATTTT. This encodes CASSYSYWRVLNSNQPQHF.

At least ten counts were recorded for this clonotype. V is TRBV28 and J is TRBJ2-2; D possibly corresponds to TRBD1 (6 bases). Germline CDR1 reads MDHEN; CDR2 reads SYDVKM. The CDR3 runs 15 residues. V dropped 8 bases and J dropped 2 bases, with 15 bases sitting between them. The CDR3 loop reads CASHAGTINTGELFF. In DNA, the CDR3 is TGTGCCAGCCATGCAGGGACAATAAACACCGGGGAGCTGTTTTTT.

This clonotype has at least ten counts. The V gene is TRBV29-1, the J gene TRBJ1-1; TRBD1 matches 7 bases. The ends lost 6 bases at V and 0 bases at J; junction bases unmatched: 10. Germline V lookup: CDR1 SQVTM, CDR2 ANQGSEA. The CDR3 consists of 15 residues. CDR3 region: CSVKQGIGMNTEAFF. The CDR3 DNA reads TGCAGCGTAAAACAGGGGATTGGAATGAACACTGAAGCTTTCTTT.

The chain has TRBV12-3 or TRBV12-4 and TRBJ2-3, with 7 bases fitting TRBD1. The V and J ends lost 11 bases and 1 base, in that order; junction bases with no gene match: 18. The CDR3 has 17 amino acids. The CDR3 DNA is TGTGCCTCCCTATCCCAGGGGGACGCTTCTGGCACAGATACGCAGTATTTT. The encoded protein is CASLSQGDASGTDTQYF.

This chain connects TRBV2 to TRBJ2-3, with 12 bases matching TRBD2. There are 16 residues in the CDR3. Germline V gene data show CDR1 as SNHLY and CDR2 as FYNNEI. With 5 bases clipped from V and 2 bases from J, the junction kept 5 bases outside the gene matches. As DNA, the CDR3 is TGTGCCAGCAGTCCTACTAGCGGGGGGTTCACAGATACGCAGTATTTT. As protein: CASSPTSGGFTDTQYF.

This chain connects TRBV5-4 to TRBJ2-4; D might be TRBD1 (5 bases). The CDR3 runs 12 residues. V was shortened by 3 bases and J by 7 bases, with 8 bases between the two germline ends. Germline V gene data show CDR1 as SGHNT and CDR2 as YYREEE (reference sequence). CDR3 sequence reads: CASSYPGNIQYF. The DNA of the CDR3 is TGTGCCAGCAGCTACCCAGGGAACATTCAGTACTTC.

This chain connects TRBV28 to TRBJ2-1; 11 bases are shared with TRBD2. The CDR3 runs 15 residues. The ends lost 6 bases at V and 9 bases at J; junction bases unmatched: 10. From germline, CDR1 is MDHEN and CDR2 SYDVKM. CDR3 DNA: TGTGCCAGCAGCCCTCTAGCGGGAGGCACCAGTGAGCAGTTCTTC. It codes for CASSPLAGGTSEQFF.

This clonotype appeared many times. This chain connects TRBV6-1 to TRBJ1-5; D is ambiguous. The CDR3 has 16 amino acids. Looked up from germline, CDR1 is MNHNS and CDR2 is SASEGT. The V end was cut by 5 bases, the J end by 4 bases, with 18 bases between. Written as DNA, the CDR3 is TGTGCCAGCAGTCCCAGCCCCACAAATTTAAATCAGCCCCAGCATTTT. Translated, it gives CASSPSPTNLNQPQHF.

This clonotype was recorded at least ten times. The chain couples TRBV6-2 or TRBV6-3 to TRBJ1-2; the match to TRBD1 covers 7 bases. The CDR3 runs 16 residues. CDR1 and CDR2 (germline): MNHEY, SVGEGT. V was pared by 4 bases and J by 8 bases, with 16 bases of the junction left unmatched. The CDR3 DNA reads TGTGCCAGCAGTTTCTCCGGGACAGCGGGATCCGGCGGCTACACCTTC. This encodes CASSFSGTAGSGGYTF.

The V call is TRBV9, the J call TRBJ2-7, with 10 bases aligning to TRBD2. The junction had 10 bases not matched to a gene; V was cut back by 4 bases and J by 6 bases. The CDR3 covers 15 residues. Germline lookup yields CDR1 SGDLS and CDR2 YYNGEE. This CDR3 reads CASSQFGAGGSEQYF. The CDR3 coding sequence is TGTGCCAGCAGCCAGTTTGGAGCGGGGGGGAGCGAGCAGTACTTC.

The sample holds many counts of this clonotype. CDR3 in amino acids: CASSLERSGRRTGELFF. CDR3 DNA sequence: TGTGCCAGCAGCTTAGAACGGAGCGGGAGGAGGACCGGGGAGCTGTTTTTT. The rearrangement uses TRBV7-2 and TRBJ2-2; 9 positions agree with TRBD2. The junction had 8 bases not matched to a gene; V was cut back by 1 base and J by 5 bases. There are 17 residues in the CDR3. Germline CDR1 SGHTA, CDR2 FQGNSA.

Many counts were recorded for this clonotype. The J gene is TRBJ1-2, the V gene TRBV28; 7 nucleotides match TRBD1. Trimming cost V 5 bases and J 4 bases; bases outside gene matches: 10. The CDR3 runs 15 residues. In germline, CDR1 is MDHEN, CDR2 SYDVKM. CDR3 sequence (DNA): TGTGCCAGCAGTGAAGGACAGGCGGTTTCCTATGGCTACACCTTC. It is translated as CASSEGQAVSYGYTF.